This T cell receptor (beta chain) was documented in a study of blood T cell repertoires in COVID-19. Study summary: From T cells, B-cell-depleted T cells, or PBMCs came the material, which was cDNA or gDNA.

Original processing methods: Using reference gene primer amplification, nucleated cell counts were estimated. Measured with immunoSEQ multiplex PCR; TCRdb has only the in-frame clones, and not every one. D and trimming come from the DNA, and the V and J calls and clone size come from that table. Among fewer than 70,000 clones, roughly 85% were seen once, and the ten largest hold around 23%. The length of the CDR3 is 16 residues. The V end lost 0 bases, the J end lost 4 bases, and 13 bases lay between the germline ends. The source of this sequence is a man aged 50-59 years with acute or convalescent COVID-19. Specimen: peripheral blood. The chain couples TRBV23-1 to TRBJ1-5; D is possibly TRBD1 (5 bases). TRBV23-1 is reported as an ORF; its role is uncertain. In nucleotides, the CDR3 is TGCGCCAGCAGTCAATCAGGAAGGGGCGTAAATCAGCCCCAGCATTTT. Translating it yields CASSQSGRGVNQPQHF.